What follows are 16 T cell receptor beta chains derived from one specimen sequenced in a study of OX40 agonist ivuxolimab in advanced cancers. The data were produced by immunoSEQ multiplex PCR, yet TCRdb's version contains in-frame clones alone and is incomplete. The data show about 66,000 clones, around 89% seen once. Specimen: CD4+ or CD8+ T cells sorted from blood, collected in a trial of the OX40 agonist ivuxolimab. These receptors all come from an adult with an advanced solid tumor such as melanoma, head and neck, liver or kidney cancer.

The chain joins TRBV7-3 to TRBJ2-5, with D hard to call. Germline CDR1 SGHTA, CDR2 FQGTGA. The length of the CDR3 is 13 residues. Deletions cut 2 bases from V and 2 bases from J, with 6 bases between. The CDR3, as DNA: TGTGCCAGCAGCTTAGACGATCAAGAGACCCAGTACTTC. Its protein product is CASSLDDQETQYF.

The CDR3 region is CASSPPSGENTDTQYF. In DNA form, the CDR3 reads TGCGCCAGCAGCCCCCCTAGCGGGGAGAACACAGATACGCAGTATTTT. V is TRBV5-1 and J is TRBJ2-3; 9 bases match TRBD2. The CDR3 contains 16 residues. Looked up from germline, CDR1 is SGHRS and CDR2 is YFSETQ. V lost 4 bases to trimming and J lost 2 bases; unmatched junction nucleotides: 8.

The chain is built from TRBV18 and TRBJ1-6; 10 bases line up with TRBD1. After removal of 3 bases from V and 7 bases from J, the junction contained 3 bases not matched to a gene. Germline V gene lookup returns CDR1 KGHSH and CDR2 LQKENI. The CDR3 covers 15 residues. Here the CDR3 reads CASSPLGQGNSPLHF. The CDR3 DNA reads as TGTGCCAGCTCACCTTTGGGACAGGGGAATTCACCCCTCCACTTT.

The chain is built from TRBV6-4 and TRBJ2-1, with D maybe TRBD2 (5 bases). Between the trimmed V and J ends, which lost 2 bases and 10 bases, there was a span of 12 bases. Germline values: CDR1 MRHNA, CDR2 SNTAGT. This CDR3 has 13 amino acids. CDR3 DNA sequence: TGTGCCAGCAGTGACATCCCGGGATCGGAGCAGTTCTTC. It encodes CASSDIPGSEQFF.

This chain links TRBV9 with TRBJ1-1; a weak D match, TRBD1 (5 bases). Trimming took off 2 bases at V and 4 bases at J, with 6 bases between the two ends. The CDR3 consists of 12 residues. The germline V gene has CDR1 SGDLS and CDR2 YYNGEE. CDR3 sequence (DNA): TGTGCCAGCAGCGTGCAGGGCACTGAAGCTTTCTTT. Protein product: CASSVQGTEAFF.

The genes are TRBV6-5 and TRBJ1-2, with TRBD1 identical over 9 bases. Germline assignment: CDR1 MNHEY and CDR2 SVGAGI. The CDR3 spans 16 residues. V lost 4 bases, J lost 0 bases, and 6 bases stayed unmatched. The CDR3 sequence is CASSFVQGASNYGYTF. The CDR3 DNA sequence: TGTGCCAGCAGTTTTGTACAGGGGGCTTCTAACTATGGCTACACCTTC.

The CDR3 reads CASSESPIGVSYEQYF. The DNA of the CDR3 is TGCGCCAGCAGTGAGTCCCCAATCGGAGTTTCCTACGAGCAGTACTTC. J is TRBJ2-7 and V is TRBV10-1; D not certain. The CDR3 length is 16 residues. Trimming left V 0 bases short and J 1 base short, with 13 bases between. Looked up from germline, CDR1 is WNHNN and CDR2 is SYGVQD (reference sequence).

V usage is TRBV6-7 and J usage is TRBJ1-5; D call uncertain. TRBV6-7 is an open reading frame whose function is uncertain. This CDR3 region has 16 residues. V was clipped by 0 bases and J by 10 bases, with 19 bases between them. CDR3 DNA sequence: TGTGCCAGCAGTTACTCGAACCGGTCTGTTGTGGGACCCCAGCATTTT. Residues: CASSYSNRSVVGPQHF.

The chain employs TRBV5-1 and TRBJ2-7; 8 positions match TRBD2. Trimming cost V 0 bases and J 2 bases; bases outside gene matches: 7. Germline V CDR1 and CDR2: SGHRS, YFSETQ. The CDR3 loop spans 16 amino acids. The chain's CDR3 is CASSLAGGALTYEQYF. In nucleotides, the CDR3 is TGCGCCAGCAGCTTGGCCGGGGGGGCGCTGACCTACGAGCAGTACTTC. Looking up the rest from reference TRBV5-1 and TRBJ2-7 gives the full variable domain: KAGVTQTPRYLIKTRGQQVTLSCSPISGHRSVSWYQQTPGQGLQFLFEYFSETQRNKGNFPGRFSGRQFSNSRSEMNVSTLELGDSALYLCASSLAGGALTYEQYFGPGTRLTVT.

The J gene is TRBJ1-1, the V gene TRBV19; D is perhaps TRBD1 (6 bases). V lost 10 bases, J lost 8 bases, and 14 bases lay in between. The CDR3 covers 11 residues. Germline assignment: CDR1 LNHDA and CDR2 SQIVND (reference sequence). Here the CDR3 DNA reads TGTGCCACCGAGCCAGGGGAGGAAGCTTTCTTT. This sequence encodes CATEPGEEAFF.

Here the CDR3 DNA reads TGTGCCAGCATCGGAAGCGGGGGGAGCTCCTACAATGAGCAGTTCTTC. Protein: CASIGSGGSSYNEQFF. The chain carries TRBV27 and TRBJ2-1; 9 bases are shared with TRBD2. Trimming at V came to 7 bases and at J to 0 bases, leaving 7 bases not matched to a gene. Germline V gene data show CDR1 as MNHEY and CDR2 as SMNVEV (reference sequence). The CDR3 has 16 amino acids.

This chain joins TRBV29-1 and TRBJ2-1, with D uncertain. Germline loops: CDR1 SQVTM, CDR2 ANQGSEA. The CDR3 sequence is 11 residues long. Trimming took off 4 bases at V and 9 bases at J, with 10 bases between the two ends. The CDR3 sequence is CSVVGLGEQFF. The CDR3 DNA sequence: TGCAGCGTTGTCGGGCTGGGTGAGCAGTTCTTC.

As regards this clone: Different DNA sequences within this sample yield the same CDR3. The rearrangement links TRBV5-4 to TRBJ2-7; the D gene could be TRBD1 or TRBD2 (6 bases each). Trimming took off 2 bases at V and 5 bases at J, with 8 bases between the two ends. The CDR3 contains 12 residues. Germline V lookup: CDR1 SGHNT, CDR2 YYREEE (reference sequence). The CDR3 loop reads CASSFGGHEQYF. The CDR3 DNA reads TGTGCCAGCAGCTTTGGGGGGCACGAGCAGTACTTC. Full variable domain (outside the CDR3, taken from reference TRBV5-4 and TRBJ2-7): ETGVTQSPTHLIKTRGQQVTLRCSSQSGHNTVSWYQQALGQGPQFIFQYYREEENGRGNFPPRFSGLQFPNYSSELNVNALELDDSALYLCASSFGGHEQYFGPGTRLTVT.

The rearrangement joins TRBV7-9 to TRBJ1-1, with no clear D. V was shortened by 8 bases and J by 0 bases, with 25 bases between the two germline ends. Germline V CDR1 and CDR2: SEHNR, FQNEAQ (reference sequence). This CDR3 spans 18 amino acids. The CDR3 loop is CASQLARGTSLLNTEAFF. The CDR3 bases are TGTGCCAGCCAGCTTGCGCGGGGAACTTCGCTTTTGAACACTGAAGCTTTCTTT.

As DNA, the CDR3 is TGTGCCAGCAGACTCCGGGCATACGACTACGAGCAGTACTTC. Its protein product is CASRLRAYDYEQYF. The rearrangement joins TRBV6-5 to TRBJ2-7; D is undetermined. The V end was cut by 6 bases, the J end by 3 bases, with 15 bases between. Per germline, CDR1 MNHEY and CDR2 SVGAGI. The CDR3 runs 14 residues.

This chain joins TRBV30 and TRBJ2-2; 8 bases are a match to TRBD2. The CDR3 has 18 residues. CDR1 and CDR2 from the germline V gene are GTSNPN and SVGIG (reference sequence). The V segment lost 0 bases and the J segment 0 bases; nucleotides outside the gene matches: 9. The CDR3 bases are TGTGCCTGGAGTGTACCGGATAGCGGGGTGTCGAACACCGGGGAGCTGTTTTTT. Its protein is CAWSVPDSGVSNTGELFF. Based on the CDR3 plus reference TRBV30 and TRBJ2-2, the full variable domain is SQTIHQWPATLVQPVGSPLSLECTVEGTSNPNLYWYRQAAGRGLQLLFYSVGIGQISSEVPQNLSASRPQDRQFILSSKKLLLSDSGFYLCAWSVPDSGVSNTGELFFGEGSRLTVL.